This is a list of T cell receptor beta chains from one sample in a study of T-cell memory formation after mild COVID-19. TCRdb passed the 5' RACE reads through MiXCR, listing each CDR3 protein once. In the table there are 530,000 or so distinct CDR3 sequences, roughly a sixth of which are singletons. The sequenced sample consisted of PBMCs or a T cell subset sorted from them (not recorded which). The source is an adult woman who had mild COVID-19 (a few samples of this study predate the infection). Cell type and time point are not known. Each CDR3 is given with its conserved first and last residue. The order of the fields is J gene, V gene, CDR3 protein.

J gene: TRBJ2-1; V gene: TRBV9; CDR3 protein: CASSDGTGIHEQFF
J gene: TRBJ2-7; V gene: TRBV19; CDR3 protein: CASNPGGGSYEQYF
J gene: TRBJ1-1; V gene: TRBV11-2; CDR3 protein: CASTSGLAAEAFF
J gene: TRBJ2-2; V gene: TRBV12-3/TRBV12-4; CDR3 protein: CASTQGVGTGELFF
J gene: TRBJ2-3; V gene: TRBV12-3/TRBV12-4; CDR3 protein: CASSLRDLRSSDTQYF
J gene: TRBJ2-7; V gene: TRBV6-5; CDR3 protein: CASSRRTGLSYEQYF
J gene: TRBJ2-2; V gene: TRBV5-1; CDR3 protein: CASSLGLAGVVSGELFF
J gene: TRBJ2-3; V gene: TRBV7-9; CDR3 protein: CASSFLGGRTDTQYF
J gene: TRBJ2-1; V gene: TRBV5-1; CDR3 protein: CASSLMLAGGNSSYNEQFF
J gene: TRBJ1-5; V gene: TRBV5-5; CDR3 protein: CASSLVAGGQPQHF
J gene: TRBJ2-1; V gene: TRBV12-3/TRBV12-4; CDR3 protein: CASSLQGANEQFF
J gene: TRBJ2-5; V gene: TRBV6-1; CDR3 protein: CAIKRGSNVQETQYF
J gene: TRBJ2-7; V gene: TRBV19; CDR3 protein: CASRDMVDSYEQYF
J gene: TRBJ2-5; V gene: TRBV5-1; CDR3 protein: CASSYRRGAQETQYF
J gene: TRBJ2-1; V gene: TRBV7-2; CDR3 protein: CASTEPRQGANEQFF
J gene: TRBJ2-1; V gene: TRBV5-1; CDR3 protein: CASSRTSGIRSSYNEQFF
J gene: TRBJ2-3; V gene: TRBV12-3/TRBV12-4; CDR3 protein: CASSFLADTQYF
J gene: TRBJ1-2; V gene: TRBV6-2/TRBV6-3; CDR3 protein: CASSPPNPHGYTF
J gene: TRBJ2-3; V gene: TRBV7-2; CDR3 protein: CASSSGTDLRQYF
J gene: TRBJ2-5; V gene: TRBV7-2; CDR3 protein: CASSSGYRGQETQYF
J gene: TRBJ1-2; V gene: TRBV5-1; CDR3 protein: CASSHGTGISPYGYTF
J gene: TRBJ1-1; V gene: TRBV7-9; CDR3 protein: CASSLGTFTGAADTEAFF
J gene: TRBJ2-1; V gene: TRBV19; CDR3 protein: CASRTGVSSYNEQFF
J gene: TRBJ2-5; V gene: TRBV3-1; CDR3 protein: CASSRDFTQETQYF
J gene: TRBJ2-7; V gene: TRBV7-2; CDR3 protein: CASSLATGGSSYEQYF
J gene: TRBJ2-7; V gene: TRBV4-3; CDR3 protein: CASSQVTGATYEQYF
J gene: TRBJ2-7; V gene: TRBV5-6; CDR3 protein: CASSRSRHYEQYF